A single sample is the source of the 21 T cell receptor beta chains below, sequenced in a study of technical replicates of blood from several donors. Sequenced by immunoSEQ multiplex PCR; TCRdb stores in-frame clones only, minus some. The sample lists tens of thousands of clones; around 94% were seen once. Sequencing used T cells isolated from PBMCs. Receptors were obtained from a human donor in good health.

V usage is TRBV19 and J usage is TRBJ2-7; D is uncertain. Looked up from germline, CDR1 is LNHDA and CDR2 is SQIVND (reference sequence). The CDR3 runs 15 residues. V lost 5 bases and J 2 bases, leaving 16 bases between the germline ends. This chain's CDR3 is CASSSRLVSAYEQYF. Written as DNA, the CDR3 is TGTGCCAGTAGTTCACGACTGGTGTCAGCCTACGAGCAGTACTTC.

This clone was observed a single time. The chain employs TRBV2 and TRBJ1-1; 7 bases are a match to TRBD1. Losses at the gene ends were 6 bases for V and 4 bases for J; bases not matched to a gene: 5. The CDR3 is 13 amino acids. CDR1 is SNHLY and CDR2 is FYNNEI in the germline V gene. The CDR3 loop is CASRRQGGTEAFF. The CDR3 nucleotides read TGTGCCAGCAGGAGACAGGGTGGCACTGAAGCTTTCTTT.

CDR3 region: CASSLRQANEKLFF. The CDR3 region has the DNA TGTGCCAGCAGCCTGAGACAGGCTAATGAAAAACTGTTTTTT. The chain links TRBV7-2 to TRBJ1-4; possible D gene TRBD1, 6 bases. V lost 5 bases, J lost 3 bases, and 10 bases lay in between. This CDR3 has 14 residues. Per germline, CDR1 SGHTA and CDR2 FQGNSA.

The chain uses TRBV18 and TRBJ1-1, with a possible D match to TRBD1 (6 bases). The V and J ends lost 0 bases and 0 bases respectively, with 11 bases between them. The CDR3 is 16 residues long. The germline V gene has CDR1 KGHSH and CDR2 LQKENI. CDR3 in DNA: TGTGCCAGCTCACCACCTGTAAGGGGGTTGAACACTGAAGCTTTCTTT. Translation gives CASSPPVRGLNTEAFF. Based on the CDR3 plus reference TRBV18 and TRBJ1-1, the full variable domain is NAGVMQNPRHLVRRRGQEARLRCSPMKGHSHVYWYRQLPEEGLKFMVYLQKENIIDESGMPKERFSAEFPKEGPSILRIQQVVRGDSAAYFCASSPPVRGLNTEAFFGQGTRLTVV.

The CDR3, as DNA: TGTGCCAGCAGTTCGGACAGGCAGTACACTGAAGCTTTCTTT. Translated, it gives CASSSDRQYTEAFF. The gene calls are TRBV27 and TRBJ1-1, with TRBD1 matching 7 bases. The ends lost 4 bases at V and 3 bases at J; junction bases unmatched: 5. Germline CDR1 and CDR2: MNHEY and SMNVEV (reference sequence). The CDR3 runs 14 residues.

The V and J genes are TRBV7-8 and TRBJ1-2; D gene uncertain. Germline CDR1 SGHVS, CDR2 FQNEAQ. The V end was cut by 4 bases, the J end by 8 bases, with 20 bases between. The CDR3 length is 15 residues. CDR3 coding DNA: TGTGCCAGCAGCTCCCTCGACGTTGGACTTCGGGGCTACACCTTC. It codes for CASSSLDVGLRGYTF.

CDR3 protein: CASSVGKRGLGGIYNEQFF. CDR3 in DNA: TGTGCCAGCAGCGTAGGAAAGCGGGGGTTAGGGGGGATATACAATGAGCAGTTCTTC. The chain combines TRBV9 with TRBJ2-1; 8 nucleotides line up with TRBD2. The CDR3 is 19 amino acids. The V gene end was trimmed by 0 bases and the J gene end by 4 bases; junction bases not matched to a gene: 15. From germline, CDR1 is SGDLS and CDR2 YYNGEE.

The V call is TRBV28, the J call TRBJ2-7; 9 bases are a match to TRBD1. The CDR3 totals 15 residues. Germline CDR1 and CDR2: MDHEN and SYDVKM. The junction had 7 bases not matched to a gene; V was cut back by 5 bases and J by 2 bases. The DNA of the CDR3 is TGTGCCAGCAGTCCTCCGGGACAGGGCCCCTACGAGCAGTACTTC. Translation: CASSPPGQGPYEQYF.

The gene calls are TRBV6-5 and TRBJ1-1, with D maybe TRBD1 (5 bases). Per germline, CDR1 MNHEY and CDR2 SVGAGI. CDR3 size: 15 residues. The germline V and J ends were trimmed by 7 bases and 7 bases, with 22 bases remaining between them. CDR3 protein: CASTTSGGIRVEAFF. The CDR3 DNA sequence: TGTGCCAGCACGACTTCCGGGGGTATAAGAGTTGAAGCTTTCTTT.

The chain joins TRBV6-6 to TRBJ2-7, with TRBD2 matching over 7 bases. The CDR3 spans 15 residues. Germline loops: CDR1 MNHNY, CDR2 SVGAGI (reference sequence). The V and J ends lost 0 bases and 2 bases, in that order; junction bases with no gene match: 4. In DNA form, the CDR3 reads TGTGCCAGCAGTTACTCACCGGGAGGAGCCTACGAGCAGTACTTC. Amino acid sequence: CASSYSPGGAYEQYF.

The chain links TRBV6-1 to TRBJ1-5, with 7 bases matching TRBD1. Germline CDR1 and CDR2: MNHNS and SASEGT. V gave up 5 bases and J gave up 6 bases; unmatched junction bases: 7. There are 14 residues in the CDR3. The CDR3: CASSQSGGSQPQHF. DNA for the CDR3: TGTGCCAGCAGTCAATCAGGGGGGAGTCAGCCCCAGCATTTT.

This clone was observed a few times. The rearrangement links TRBV9 to TRBJ1-2, with D uncertain. The V end was cut by 0 bases, the J end by 5 bases, with 17 bases between. This CDR3 spans 16 amino acids. Germline loops: CDR1 SGDLS, CDR2 YYNGEE. CDR3 sequence: CASSVETRAGGYGYTF. CDR3 nucleotides: TGTGCCAGCAGCGTAGAGACTAGGGCAGGCGGATATGGCTACACCTTC.

V gene TRBV6-5 combines with J gene TRBJ1-1; possible D gene TRBD1, 6 bases. With 6 bases removed from V and 8 bases from J, the gap between germline ends came to 10 bases. This CDR3 is built from 11 residues. In germline, CDR1 is MNHEY, CDR2 SVGAGI. In DNA form, the CDR3 reads TGTGCCAGCAGGACAGGTCTGGAAGCTTTCTTT. Amino acids: CASRTGLEAFF.

The CDR3 loop reads CASSLVTAYGYTF. Written as DNA, the CDR3 is TGTGCCAGCAGCTTGGTGACAGCCTATGGCTACACCTTC. This rearrangement joins TRBV5-6 to TRBJ1-2; possibly TRBD1 for D (5 bases). CDR1 and CDR2 from the germline V gene are SGHDT and YYEEEE. CDR3 length: 13 amino acids. The V end was cut by 0 bases, the J end by 4 bases, with 7 bases between.

V is TRBV7-9 and J is TRBJ2-7; 9 bases agree with TRBD2. Germline CDR1 SEHNR, CDR2 FQNEAQ (reference sequence). The CDR3 is 13 residues long. CDR3: CAGVAGDSYEQYF. The CDR3 region has the DNA TGTGCAGGGGTAGCGGGAGACTCCTACGAGCAGTACTTC.

The gene calls are TRBV9 and TRBJ2-2, with 8 bases identical to TRBD1. The CDR3 totals 15 residues. Per germline, CDR1 SGDLS and CDR2 YYNGEE. The V gene end was trimmed by 3 bases and the J gene end by 8 bases; junction bases not matched to a gene: 9. The CDR3 loop is CASSERTGSLGELFF. The CDR3 bases are TGTGCCAGCAGCGAGAGGACAGGGTCCTTGGGGGAGCTGTTTTTT. Based on the CDR3 plus reference TRBV9 and TRBJ2-2, the full variable domain is DSGVTQTPKHLITATGQRVTLRCSPRSGDLSVYWYQQSLDQGLQFLIQYYNGEERAKGNILERFSAQQFPDLHSELNLSSLELGDSALYFCASSERTGSLGELFFGEGSRLTVL.

This sequence joins TRBV7-3 and TRBJ2-5; 9 bases line up with TRBD1. V shed 4 bases, J shed 5 bases, and the junction held 11 bases outside the gene matches. In germline, CDR1 is SGHTA, CDR2 FQGTGA. CDR3 size: 16 residues. The CDR3 reads CASSYGRDRVTETQYF. DNA for the CDR3: TGTGCCAGCAGCTATGGCCGGGACAGGGTAACGGAGACCCAGTACTTC.

The rearrangement links TRBV19 to TRBJ2-7; D might be TRBD1 (6 bases). Germline CDR1 reads LNHDA; CDR2 reads SQIVND (reference sequence). This CDR3 is built from 17 residues. With 6 bases removed from V and 2 bases from J, the gap between germline ends came to 23 bases. The CDR3 here is CASSQATKTGRTYEQYF. Here the CDR3 DNA reads TGTGCCAGTAGCCAAGCTACCAAAACAGGGAGAACCTACGAGCAGTACTTC.

The chain uses TRBV19 and TRBJ1-1; 7 bases are shared with TRBD1. The CDR3 consists of 15 residues. V lost 5 bases to trimming and J lost 6 bases; unmatched junction nucleotides: 12. Germline CDR1 LNHDA, CDR2 SQIVND (reference sequence). The CDR3: CASSPGQVGKAEAFF. In DNA form, the CDR3 reads TGTGCCAGTAGTCCCGGACAGGTGGGGAAAGCTGAAGCTTTCTTT.

The chain recombines TRBV7-9 with TRBJ2-7, with D possibly TRBD2 on 5 matching bases. Trimming took 6 bases from V and 7 from J, leaving 16 bases between them. The V gene's germline CDR1 is SEHNR and CDR2 FQNEAQ (reference sequence). This CDR3 has 13 amino acids. As DNA, the CDR3 is TGTGCCAGCAGGGGTGTGGGCCCGGGGGAGCAGTACTTC. This sequence encodes CASRGVGPGEQYF.

V and J are TRBV7-9 and TRBJ1-1, with a weak D call TRBD1 (6 bases). V was shortened by 5 bases and J by 5 bases, with 15 bases between the two germline ends. This CDR3 spans 14 amino acids. Germline V gene lookup returns CDR1 SEHNR and CDR2 FQNEAQ (reference sequence). CDR3 amino acids: CASSRYQGWTEAFF. In DNA form, the CDR3 reads TGTGCCAGCAGCCGGTACCAGGGGTGGACTGAAGCTTTCTTT. The variable domain in full, with the rest retrieved from reference TRBV7-9 and TRBJ1-1, is DTGVSQNPRHKITKRGQNVTFRCDPISEHNRLYWYRQTLGQGPEFLTYFQNEAQLEKSRLLSDRFSAERPKGSFSTLEIQRTEQGDSAMYLCASSRYQGWTEAFFGQGTRLTVV.